Below are 13 T cell receptor beta chains sequenced from a single sample in a study of post-analysis software for immune sequencing data. Study-level findings and limits: The five TRBV segments detected at higher frequency in patients than in controls included TRBV5-6, TRBV5-1 and TRBV20-1.

Tagging with unique molecular identifiers was a feature of the TCR beta cDNA libraries. One entry per CDR3 protein, called by TCRdb with MiXCR from the PCR reads. This sample carries roughly 600,000 distinct CDR3 sequences, around 47% of them seen once, and the ten largest clones take under 2%. No antigen has been assigned to these receptors. Specimen: blood. Receptors were obtained from a girl aged 10-17 years with multiple sclerosis.

This chain joins TRBV20-1 and TRBJ2-4, with 9 positions matching TRBD2. The junction had 6 bases not matched to a gene; V was cut back by 6 bases and J by 0 bases. The CDR3 covers 15 residues. Germline V gene lookup returns CDR1 DFQATT and CDR2 SNEGSKA (reference sequence). CDR3 DNA: TGCAGTGCAAAGGGACTAGCAGTAGCCAAAAACATTCAGTACTTC. Residues: CSAKGLAVAKNIQYF.

The chain has TRBV20-1 and TRBJ2-7, with 7 bases aligning to TRBD2. The end of the DNA fits TRBJ2-4 better, so the J call may be wrong. CDR3 length: 13 residues. In germline, CDR1 is DFQATT, CDR2 SNEGSKA (reference sequence). The DNA of the CDR3 is TGCAGTGCCCCCGCACTAGCGCAAAACATTCAGTACTTC. Translated, it gives CSAPALAQNIQYF.

A few counts support this clonotype. The chain carries TRBV7-6 and TRBJ1-4; 8 nucleotides agree with TRBD1. This CDR3 is built from 15 residues. Per the germline V gene, CDR1 is SGHVS and CDR2 is FNYEAQ. With V trimmed by 4 bases and J by 4 bases, 5 bases remained unmatched. The CDR3 DNA follows: TGTGCCAGCAGCTCGACAGGGGCCGTTAATGAAAAACTGTTTTTT. Translating gives CASSSTGAVNEKLFF.

This clonotype was seen a handful of times. The rearrangement uses TRBV9 and TRBJ1-6; 8 bases line up with TRBD1. The CDR3 contains 13 residues. The V gene's germline CDR1 is SGDLS and CDR2 YYNGEE. The trim removed 3 bases at V and 10 bases at J, leaving 3 bases unmatched. CDR3 sequence: CASSDTGGSPLHF. In DNA form, the CDR3 reads TGTGCCAGCAGCGACACAGGGGGGTCACCCCTCCACTTT.

The V gene is TRBV12-3 or TRBV12-4, the J gene TRBJ2-1, with D possibly TRBD2 on 5 matching bases. Trimming took 1 base from V and 15 from J, leaving 10 bases between them. The CDR3 has 11 amino acids. The CDR3 reads CASSLGGWAFF. CDR3 in DNA: TGTGCCAGCAGTTTAGGAGGGTGGGCGTTCTTC.

This clonotype has just a few counts. The chain employs TRBV29-1 and TRBJ2-1; D is uncertain. The CDR3 has 12 amino acids. Between the trimmed V and J ends, which lost 5 bases and 4 bases, there was a span of 9 bases. Germline assignment: CDR1 SQVTM and CDR2 ANQGSEA. The CDR3 sequence is CSVYGSYNEQFF. The CDR3 nucleotides are TGCAGCGTTTACGGGTCTTACAATGAGCAGTTCTTC.

As regards this clonotype: One end of the junction does not line up with germline, which may come from a read error. V usage is TRBV6-5 and J usage is TRBJ2-5; TRBD2 is a possible D gene (7 bases). The CDR3 totals 14 residues. Germline loops: CDR1 MNHEY, CDR2 SVGAGI. CDR3 in amino acids: CAGSGTWFEETQYF. In nucleotides, the CDR3 is TGTGCCGGCAGCGGGACATGGTTCGAGGAGACCCAGTACTTC.

This clonotype occurred a few times. The genes are TRBV5-6 and TRBJ2-4, with 10 nucleotides matching TRBD1. The CDR3 contains 17 residues. Germline V gene lookup returns CDR1 SGHDT and CDR2 YYEEEE. The J segment lost 6 bases and the V segment lost 4 bases, leaving 13 bases of the junction unmatched. CDR3 nucleotides: TGTGCCAGCAGCGCCGACTTTTTGACAGGGGGCATAAACATTCAGTACTTC. Protein: CASSADFLTGGINIQYF.

The CDR3 nucleotides are TGCAGTGCTAGGGGGACAGGCCCTAATTCACCCCTCCACTTT. It is translated as CSARGTGPNSPLHF. The J gene is TRBJ1-6, the V gene TRBV20-1; 8 bases fit TRBD1. The CDR3 consists of 14 residues. With V trimmed by 3 bases and J by 6 bases, 4 bases remained unmatched. From germline, CDR1 is DFQATT and CDR2 SNEGSKA (reference sequence).

V and J are TRBV7-9 and TRBJ1-1, with 8 bases fitting TRBD1. The trim removed 8 bases at V and 8 bases at J, leaving 10 bases unmatched. The CDR3 spans 13 residues. CDR1 and CDR2 (germline): SEHNR, FQNEAQ (reference sequence). The CDR3 coding sequence is TGTGCCAGCTGGGGACAGGACCCGCCAGAAGCTTTCTTT. Translating gives CASWGQDPPEAFF.

The chain joins TRBV29-1 to TRBJ2-3; D might be TRBD1 (5 bases). Germline V gene sequence: CDR1 SQVTM, CDR2 ANQGSEA. Deletions cut 6 bases from V and 1 base from J, with 11 bases between. The CDR3 totals 13 residues. The CDR3 is CSVGLRGTDTQYF. CDR3 DNA sequence: TGCAGCGTCGGGCTCAGGGGCACAGATACGCAGTATTTT.

In this sample, this clonotype turned up a few times. CDR3 DNA sequence: TGTGCCAGCAGCCCCCGATCGGACAATGAGCAGTTCTTC. Residues: CASSPRSDNEQFF. The chain combines TRBV7-2 with TRBJ2-1; D remains unclear. CDR1 is SGHTA, CDR2 FQGNSA, per germline. The CDR3 has 13 residues. Deletions cut 5 bases from V and 5 bases from J, with 10 bases between. Using reference TRBV7-2 and TRBJ2-1 for the parts outside the CDR3, the full variable domain is GAGVSQSPSNKVTEKGKDVELRCDPISGHTALYWYRQSLGQGLEFLIYFQGNSAPDKSGLPSDRFSAERTGGSVSTLTIQRTQQEDSAVYLCASSPRSDNEQFFGPGTRLTVL.

This clonotype has only one observation. The chain uses TRBV3-1 and TRBJ2-7, with 10 bases identical to TRBD2. After removal of 3 bases from V and 5 bases from J, the junction contained 4 bases not matched to a gene. CDR1 LGHDT and CDR2 YNNKEL come from the germline V gene (reference sequence). The CDR3 length is 14 residues. This chain's CDR3 is CASSQLAGDNEQYF. For the CDR3, the DNA is TGTGCCAGCAGCCAGCTAGCGGGAGACAACGAGCAGTACTTC.